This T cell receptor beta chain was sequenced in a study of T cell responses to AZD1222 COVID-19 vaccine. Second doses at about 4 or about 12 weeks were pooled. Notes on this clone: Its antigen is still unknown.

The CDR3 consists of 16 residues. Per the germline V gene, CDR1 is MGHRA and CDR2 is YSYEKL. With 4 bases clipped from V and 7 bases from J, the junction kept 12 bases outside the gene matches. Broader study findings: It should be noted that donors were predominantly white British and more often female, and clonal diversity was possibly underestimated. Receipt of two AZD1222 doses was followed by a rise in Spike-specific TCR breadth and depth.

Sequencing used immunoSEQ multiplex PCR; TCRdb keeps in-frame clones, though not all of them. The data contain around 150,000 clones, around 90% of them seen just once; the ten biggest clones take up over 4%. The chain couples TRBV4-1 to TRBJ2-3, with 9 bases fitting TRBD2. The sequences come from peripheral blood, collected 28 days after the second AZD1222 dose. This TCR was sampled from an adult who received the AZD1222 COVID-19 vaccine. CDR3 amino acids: CASSPNLSGGTHTQYF. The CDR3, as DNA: TGCGCCAGCAGCCCTAACCTTAGCGGGGGCACGCATACGCAGTATTTT.